There are many counts of the clone carrying this TCR beta chain. The antigen is unknown. These data originate in a study of spatial heterogeneity in lung cancer. In the study overall: The average appearance count of each unique TCR and UMI combination in raw reads was more than 9.5.

TCRdb itself ran the 5' RACE reads through MiXCR, one entry per CDR3 protein. The profile shows roughly 80,000 distinct CDR3 sequences, about 8% of them singletons. The study's findings and limits: Relative to follow-up, resection was when ubiquitous expanded tumor TCRs appeared more in blood.

Sample time point: sample taken at primary tumor resection. Tumor, nontumor lung or frozen PBMC supplied whole RNA, sequenced without sorting. The length of the CDR3 is 12 residues. The germline V and J ends were trimmed by 6 bases and 1 base, with 8 bases remaining between them. The germline CDR1 and CDR2 sequences are SQVTM and ANQGSEA. This TCR was sampled from a male donor with early-stage non-small cell lung cancer. The chain couples TRBV29-1 to TRBJ2-3; weak D call: TRBD1 (6 bases). The specimen was PBMCs, collected at surgery. The CDR3 loop is CSVSGGTDTQYF. The CDR3 DNA reads TGCAGCGTCTCAGGGGGCACAGATACGCAGTATTTT.